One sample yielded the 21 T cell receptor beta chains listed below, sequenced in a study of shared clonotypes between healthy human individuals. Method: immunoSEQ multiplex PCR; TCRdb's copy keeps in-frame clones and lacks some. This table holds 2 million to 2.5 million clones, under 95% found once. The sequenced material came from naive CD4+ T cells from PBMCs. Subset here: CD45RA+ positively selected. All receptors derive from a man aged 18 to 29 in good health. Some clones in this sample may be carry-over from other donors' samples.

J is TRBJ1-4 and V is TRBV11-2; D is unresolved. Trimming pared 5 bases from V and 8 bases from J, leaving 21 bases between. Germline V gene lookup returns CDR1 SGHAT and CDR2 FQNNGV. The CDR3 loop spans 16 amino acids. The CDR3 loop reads CASSALDGSVGEKLFF. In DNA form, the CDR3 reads TGTGCCAGCAGCGCCCTGGACGGGTCGGTAGGGGAAAAACTGTTTTTT. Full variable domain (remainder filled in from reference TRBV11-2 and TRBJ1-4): EAGVAQSPRYKIIEKRQSVAFWCNPISGHATLYWYQQILGQGPKLLIQFQNNGVVDDSQLPKDRFSAERLKGVDSTLKIQPAKLEDSAVYLCASSALDGSVGEKLFFGSGTQLSVL.

The DNA for the CDR3 is TGTGCCAGCAGCCCCGGGGGACCTAACACCGGGGAGCTGTTTTTT. Translation gives CASSPGGPNTGELFF. The chain is built from TRBV5-5 and TRBJ2-2, with D possibly TRBD2 on 6 matching bases. V was clipped by 4 bases and J by 2 bases, with 12 bases between them. The germline gives CDR1 SGHKS, CDR2 YYEKEE (reference sequence). This CDR3 region has 15 residues.

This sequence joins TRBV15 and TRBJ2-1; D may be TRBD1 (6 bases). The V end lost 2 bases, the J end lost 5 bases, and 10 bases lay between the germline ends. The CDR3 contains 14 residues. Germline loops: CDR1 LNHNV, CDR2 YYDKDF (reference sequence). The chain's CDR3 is CATSRPGTNNEQFF. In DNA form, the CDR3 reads TGTGCCACCAGCAGACCCGGGACAAACAATGAGCAGTTCTTC.

The CDR3 DNA sequence: TGTGCCAGCTGGGGGACAGGGAACTTTAACTATGGCTACACCTTC. Translating gives CASWGTGNFNYGYTF. The rearrangement joins TRBV28 to TRBJ1-2; 9 nucleotides line up with TRBD1. This CDR3 spans 15 amino acids. Germline values: CDR1 MDHEN, CDR2 SYDVKM. V lost 8 bases, J lost 1 base, and 8 bases stayed unmatched.

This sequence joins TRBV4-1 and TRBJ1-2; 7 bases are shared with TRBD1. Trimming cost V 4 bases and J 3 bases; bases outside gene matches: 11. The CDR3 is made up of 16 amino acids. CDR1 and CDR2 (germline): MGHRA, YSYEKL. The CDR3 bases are TGCGCCAGCAGCCTAGGCCCCAGGGGGTTTGACTATGGCTACACCTTC. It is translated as CASSLGPRGFDYGYTF.

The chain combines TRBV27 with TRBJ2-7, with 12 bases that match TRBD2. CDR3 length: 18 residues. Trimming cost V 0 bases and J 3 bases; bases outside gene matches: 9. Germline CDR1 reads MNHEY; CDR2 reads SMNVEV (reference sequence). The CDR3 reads CASSLSIPGLAGYYEQYF. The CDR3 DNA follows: TGTGCCAGCAGTTTATCGATCCCGGGACTAGCGGGTTACTACGAGCAGTACTTC.

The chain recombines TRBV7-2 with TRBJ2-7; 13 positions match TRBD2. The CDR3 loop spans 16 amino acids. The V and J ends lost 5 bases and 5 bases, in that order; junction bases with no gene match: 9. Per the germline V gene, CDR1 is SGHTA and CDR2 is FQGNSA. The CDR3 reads CASSPNPGLAGNEQYF. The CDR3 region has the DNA TGTGCCAGCAGCCCCAATCCGGGACTAGCGGGGAACGAGCAGTACTTC.

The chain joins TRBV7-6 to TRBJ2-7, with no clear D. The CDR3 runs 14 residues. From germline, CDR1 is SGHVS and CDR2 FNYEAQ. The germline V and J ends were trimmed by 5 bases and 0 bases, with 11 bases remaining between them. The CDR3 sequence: CASSPAPVSYEQYF. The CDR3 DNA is TGTGCCAGCAGCCCCGCCCCGGTCTCCTACGAGCAGTACTTC.

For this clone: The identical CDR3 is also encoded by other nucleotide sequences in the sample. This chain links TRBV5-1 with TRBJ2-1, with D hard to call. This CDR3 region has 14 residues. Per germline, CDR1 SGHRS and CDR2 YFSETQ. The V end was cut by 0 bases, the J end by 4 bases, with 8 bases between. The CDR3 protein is CASSLGGEYNEQFF. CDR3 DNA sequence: TGCGCCAGCAGCTTGGGCGGCGAATACAATGAGCAGTTCTTC.

CDR3 DNA: TGTGCCAGCAGCCCGCGGACAGGGGGGGAGACCCAGTACTTC. As protein: CASSPRTGGETQYF. The chain links TRBV7-2 to TRBJ2-5, with 10 bases lining up with TRBD1. From germline, CDR1 is SGHTA and CDR2 FQGNSA. This CDR3 is built from 14 residues. Trimming took 5 bases from V and 5 from J; bases not matched to a gene: 5.

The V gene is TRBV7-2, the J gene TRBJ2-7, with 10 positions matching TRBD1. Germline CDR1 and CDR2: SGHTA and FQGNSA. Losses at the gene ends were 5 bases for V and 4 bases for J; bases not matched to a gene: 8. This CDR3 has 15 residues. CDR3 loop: CASSQGTGAGYEQYF. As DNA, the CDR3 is TGTGCCAGCAGCCAAGGGACAGGGGCTGGTTACGAGCAGTACTTC.

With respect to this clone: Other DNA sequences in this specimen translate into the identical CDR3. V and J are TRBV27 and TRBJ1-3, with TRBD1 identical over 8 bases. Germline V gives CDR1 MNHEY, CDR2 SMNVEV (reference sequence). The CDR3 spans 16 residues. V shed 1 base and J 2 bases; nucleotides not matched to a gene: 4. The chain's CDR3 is CASSLYQGAPGNTIYF. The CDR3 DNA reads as TGTGCCAGCAGTTTATATCAGGGGGCGCCTGGAAACACCATATATTTT.

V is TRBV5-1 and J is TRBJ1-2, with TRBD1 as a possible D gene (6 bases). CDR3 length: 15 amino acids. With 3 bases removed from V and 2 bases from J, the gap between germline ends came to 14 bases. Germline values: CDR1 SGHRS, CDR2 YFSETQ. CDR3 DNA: TGCGCCAGCAGCTGGGGGAATACAGGGAACTATGGCTACACCTTC. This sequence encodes CASSWGNTGNYGYTF.

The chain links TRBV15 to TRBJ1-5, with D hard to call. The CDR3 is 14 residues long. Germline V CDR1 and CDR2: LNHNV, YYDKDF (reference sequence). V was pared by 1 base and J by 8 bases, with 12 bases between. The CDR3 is CATSRVPISEPQHF. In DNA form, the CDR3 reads TGTGCCACCAGCAGAGTTCCCATCAGTGAGCCCCAGCATTTT.

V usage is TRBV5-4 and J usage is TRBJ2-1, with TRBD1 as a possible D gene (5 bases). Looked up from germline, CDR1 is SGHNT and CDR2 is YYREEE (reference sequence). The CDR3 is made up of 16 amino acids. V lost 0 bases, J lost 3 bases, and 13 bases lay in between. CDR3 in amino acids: CASSLGSRGRYNEQFF. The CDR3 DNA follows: TGTGCCAGCAGCTTGGGTTCTAGGGGCCGCTACAATGAGCAGTTCTTC.

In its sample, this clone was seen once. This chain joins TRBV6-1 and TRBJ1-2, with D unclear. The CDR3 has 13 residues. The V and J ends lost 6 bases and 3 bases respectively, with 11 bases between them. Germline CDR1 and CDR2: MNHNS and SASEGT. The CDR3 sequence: CASRVGVDYGYTF. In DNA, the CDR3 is TGTGCCAGCAGGGTCGGGGTTGACTATGGCTACACCTTC.

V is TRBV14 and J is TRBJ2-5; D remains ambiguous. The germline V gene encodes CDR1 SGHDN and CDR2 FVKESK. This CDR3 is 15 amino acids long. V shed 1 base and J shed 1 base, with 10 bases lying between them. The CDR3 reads CASSQAVFPQETQYF. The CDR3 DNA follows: TGTGCCAGCAGCCAAGCCGTATTCCCCCAAGAGACCCAGTACTTC.

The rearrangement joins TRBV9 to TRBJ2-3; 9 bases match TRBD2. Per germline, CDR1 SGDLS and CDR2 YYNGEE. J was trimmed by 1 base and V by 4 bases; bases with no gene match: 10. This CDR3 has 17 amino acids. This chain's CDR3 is CASSPRTSAFRTDTQYF. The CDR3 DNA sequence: TGTGCCAGCAGCCCTCGGACTAGCGCTTTTCGCACAGATACGCAGTATTTT.

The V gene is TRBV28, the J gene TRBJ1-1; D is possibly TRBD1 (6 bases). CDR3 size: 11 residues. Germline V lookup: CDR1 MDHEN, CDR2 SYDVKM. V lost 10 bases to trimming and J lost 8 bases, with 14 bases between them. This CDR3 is CATDRRLEAFF. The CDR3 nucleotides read TGTGCCACAGACAGGCGCCTAGAAGCTTTCTTT.

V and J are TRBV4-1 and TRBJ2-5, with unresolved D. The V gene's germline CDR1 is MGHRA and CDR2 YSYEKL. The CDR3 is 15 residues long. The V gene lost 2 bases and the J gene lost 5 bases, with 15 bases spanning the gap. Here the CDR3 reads CASSQYIKVGETQYF. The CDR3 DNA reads TGCGCCAGCAGCCAATATATTAAAGTGGGGGAGACCCAGTACTTC.

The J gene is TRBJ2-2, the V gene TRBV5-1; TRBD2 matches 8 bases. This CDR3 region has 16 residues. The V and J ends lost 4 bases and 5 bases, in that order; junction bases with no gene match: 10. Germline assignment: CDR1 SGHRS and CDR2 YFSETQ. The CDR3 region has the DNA TGCGCCAGCAGCGGGGGCGGCAGCGGGAGTACCGGGGAGCTGTTTTTT. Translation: CASSGGGSGSTGELFF.